The sequence of this TCR beta chain was determined in a study of siplizumab effects on memory and regulatory T cells. Method: immunoSEQ multiplex PCR; TCRdb's copy keeps in-frame clones and lacks some. The sample lists about 100,000 clones; around nine tenths were seen once. The count of this clone is one. This sequence was found in a human donor in good health. The sample was non-Treg CD4+ T cells sorted from blood.

The CDR3 sequence: CSVTGIPSTDTQYF. In DNA, the CDR3 is TGCAGCGTGACAGGGATACCTAGCACAGATACGCAGTATTTT. J is TRBJ2-3 and V is TRBV29-1; 7 bases line up with TRBD1. The CDR3 spans 14 residues. V lost 6 bases to trimming and J lost 0 bases; unmatched junction nucleotides: 6. The germline V gene has CDR1 SQVTM and CDR2 ANQGSEA.